The 25 T cell receptor beta chains given below trace back to one sample, sequenced in a study of T cells in Graves' hyperthyroidism and ophthalmopathy. TCR beta CDR3 regions were amplified from RNA transcripts. Initially, a first-round RT-PCR of the TCR CDR3 employed the HTBI primer set. MiXCR, run by TCRdb on the multiplex PCR reads, gives a single entry per CDR3 protein. The profile shows about 350,000 distinct CDR3 sequences, about an eighth of them singletons. The sample comprised blood. The receptor set was obtained from a woman aged 40 to 55 with Graves' ophthalmopathy.

This clonotype was detected many times. This chain joins TRBV11-3 and TRBJ2-1, with D uncertain. Germline V gene data show CDR1 as SGHNT and CDR2 as YENEEA. V was shortened by 1 base and J by 0 bases, with 4 bases between the two germline ends. This CDR3 has 14 residues. The CDR3: CASSLGSSYNEQFF. The DNA of the CDR3 is TGTGCCAGCAGCTTAGGGAGCTCCTACAATGAGCAGTTCTTC.

This clonotype is a singleton in its sample. Germline and junction disagree at one end, which may indicate a read error. This chain's CDR3 is CGASEDGSTDTQYF. The CDR3 nucleotides read TGCGGTGCTAGCGAGGACGGAAGCACAGATACGCAGTATTTT. This chain uses TRBV20-1 with TRBJ2-3, with D perhaps TRBD2 (6 bases). CDR1 DFQATT and CDR2 SNEGSKA come from the germline V gene (reference sequence). The CDR3 sequence is 14 residues long.

This clonotype was detected ten times or more. The V gene is TRBV28, the J gene TRBJ2-1; weak D call: TRBD1 (6 bases). The CDR3 loop spans 15 amino acids. V lost 7 bases, J lost 3 bases, and 16 bases lay in between. Germline CDR1 is MDHEN and CDR2 is SYDVKM. The CDR3, as DNA: TGTGCCAGCAAGCGTAGGGGGAAATTCTACAATGAGCAGTTCTTC. Translating gives CASKRRGKFYNEQFF.

The table lists this clonotype with many counts. The rearrangement links TRBV11-3 to TRBJ2-2; D is unclear. There are 13 residues in the CDR3. CDR1 and CDR2 (germline): SGHNT, YENEEA. V was shortened by 5 bases and J by 5 bases, with 9 bases between the two germline ends. The CDR3 nucleotides are TGTGCCAGCAGCCTTACATCGACCGGGGAGCTGTTTTTT. This codes for CASSLTSTGELFF. The full variable domain, rest sourced from reference TRBV11-3 and TRBJ2-2, is EAGVVQSPRYKIIEKKQPVAFWCNPISGHNTLYWYLQNLGQGPELLIRYENEEAVDDSQLPKDRFSAERLKGVDSTLKIQPAELGDSAVYLCASSLTSTGELFFGEGSRLTVL.

The rearrangement links TRBV11-2 to TRBJ2-7, with 8 bases that match TRBD2. Germline V gives CDR1 SGHAT, CDR2 FQNNGV. The CDR3 extends over 18 amino acids. V lost 5 bases to trimming and J lost 2 bases; unmatched junction nucleotides: 17. CDR3 DNA sequence: TGTGCCAGCAGCCAAGGTCCCTGGCGGGAGGTCACGGCCTACGAGCAGTACTTC. Translated: CASSQGPWREVTAYEQYF.

This clonotype was recorded at least ten times. In DNA, the CDR3 is TGTGCCAGCAGCTTAGGGGGAGGCCCTGGTCAGCCCCAGCATTTT. Its translation: CASSLGGGPGQPQHF. This chain links TRBV7-8 with TRBJ1-5; D not resolved. The V gene's germline CDR1 is SGHVS and CDR2 FQNEAQ. The CDR3 has 15 amino acids. V lost 1 base to trimming and J lost 6 bases, with 13 bases between them. Filled out from reference TRBV7-8 and TRBJ1-5, the complete variable domain reads GAGVSQSPRYKVAKRGQDVALRCDPISGHVSLFWYQQALGQGPEFLTYFQNEAQLDKSGLPSDRFFAERPEGSVSTLKIQRTQQEDSAVYLCASSLGGGPGQPQHFGDGTRLSIL.

The chain recombines TRBV28 with TRBJ2-4; D is possibly TRBD1 (6 bases). There are 17 residues in the CDR3. Germline-derived CDR1 and CDR2 are MDHEN and SYDVKM. V shed 0 bases and J shed 0 bases, with 12 bases lying between them. The CDR3 spells CASSLWGAGSAKNIQYF. As DNA, the CDR3 is TGTGCCAGCAGTTTATGGGGGGCAGGGTCAGCCAAAAACATTCAGTACTTC.

The genes are TRBV7-9 and TRBJ1-6; 8 nucleotides line up with TRBD1. J lost 10 bases, V lost 0 bases, and 5 bases had no gene match. CDR1 is SEHNR and CDR2 is FQNEAQ in the germline V gene (reference sequence). The CDR3 has 15 residues. The CDR3 is CASSLATGEMSPLHF. The CDR3 DNA follows: TGTGCCAGCAGCTTAGCGACAGGGGAAATGTCACCCCTCCACTTT. The variable domain in full, with the rest retrieved from reference TRBV7-9 and TRBJ1-6, is DTGVSQNPRHKITKRGQNVTFRCDPISEHNRLYWYRQTLGQGPEFLTYFQNEAQLEKSRLLSDRFSAERPKGSFSTLEIQRTEQGDSAMYLCASSLATGEMSPLHFGNGTRLTVT.

This clonotype was found many times. The genes are TRBV6-1 and TRBJ1-6; D is unresolved. There are 13 residues in the CDR3. Germline assignment: CDR1 MNHNS and CDR2 SASEGT. V was trimmed by 9 bases and J by 7 bases, leaving 13 bases between them. This chain's CDR3 is CARQEDVNSPLHF. CDR3 coding DNA: TGTGCCAGGCAAGAAGATGTCAATTCACCCCTCCACTTT.

This clonotype appeared many times. This sequence joins TRBV6-1 and TRBJ2-7; TRBD1 aligns across 8 bases. The germline gives CDR1 MNHNS, CDR2 SASEGT. V was pared by 6 bases and J by 2 bases, with 6 bases of the junction left unmatched. There are 14 residues in the CDR3. The CDR3 DNA is TGTGCCAGCAGAACACCGGGACAGGCCTACGAGCAGTACTTC. Its translation is CASRTPGQAYEQYF.

A note on this clonotype: Being one base from a much bigger clone, this may be a read error. The chain couples TRBV6-2 or TRBV6-3 to TRBJ1-1; no firm D call. This CDR3 has 13 residues. CDR1 is MNHEY and CDR2 is SVGEGT in the germline V gene. This chain's CDR3 is CGSSVGRNTEAFF. CDR3 nucleotides: TGTGGCAGCAGTGTCGGCAGAAACACTGAAGCTTTCTTT.

This clonotype was observed many times. The V call is TRBV6-1, the J call TRBJ1-4; 7 bases are shared with TRBD1. This CDR3 comprises 14 residues. Per germline, CDR1 MNHNS and CDR2 SASEGT. V was clipped by 9 bases and J by 12 bases; unmatched bases: 16. CDR3 loop: CASQYNGAGGELFF. In DNA, the CDR3 is TGTGCCAGTCAATATAATGGGGCAGGGGGGGAACTGTTTTTT.

In this sample, this clonotype turned up many times. The V and J genes are TRBV7-9 and TRBJ2-7, with 15 positions matching TRBD2. Germline V gene data show CDR1 as SEHNR and CDR2 as FQNEAQ (reference sequence). CDR3 length equals 17 residues. Trimming at V came to 5 bases and at J to 0 bases, leaving 5 bases not matched to a gene. The CDR3 DNA is TGTGCCAGCAGCCCGAGGACTAGCGGGAGGGCCTCCTACGAGCAGTACTTC. Amino acids: CASSPRTSGRASYEQYF.

The gene calls are TRBV25-1 and TRBJ2-3; D perhaps matches TRBD2 (6 bases). V shed 3 bases and J shed 4 bases, with 20 bases lying between them. Germline values: CDR1 MGHDK, CDR2 SYGVNS. This CDR3 region has 17 residues. CDR3 DNA: TGTGCCAGCAGTGATGGCGGGGCTCCCGGAGTCCCAGATACGCAGTATTTT. It yields the protein CASSDGGAPGVPDTQYF. The entire variable domain, with the rest obtained from reference TRBV25-1 and TRBJ2-3, is as follows: EADIYQTPRYLVIGTGKKITLECSQTMGHDKMYWYQQDPGMELHLIHYSYGVNSTEKGDLSSESTVSRIRTEHFPLTLESARPSHTSQYLCASSDGGAPGVPDTQYFGPGTRLTVL.

There are many counts of this clonotype. The CDR3 DNA reads TGTGCCAGCAGAGTTACAGGGGGAACTGAAGCTTTCTTT. It translates to CASRVTGGTEAFF. This chain joins TRBV5-6 and TRBJ1-1; 8 nucleotides line up with TRBD1. V trimming: 5 bases; J trimming: 5 bases; junction bases outside the gene matches: 5. Per the germline V gene, CDR1 is SGHDT and CDR2 is YYEEEE. The CDR3 is 13 residues long. Drawing the rest from reference TRBV5-6 and TRBJ1-1, the complete variable domain is DAGVTQSPTHLIKTRGQQVTLRCSPKSGHDTVSWYQQALGQGPQFIFQYYEEEERQRGNFPDRFSGHQFPNYSSELNVNALLLGDSALYLCASRVTGGTEAFFGQGTRLTVV.

The rearrangement joins TRBV19 to TRBJ1-4; the match to TRBD1 covers 7 bases. CDR1 and CDR2 from the germline V gene are LNHDA and SQIVND (reference sequence). With V trimmed by 2 bases and J by 6 bases, 0 bases remained unmatched. The CDR3 is made up of 13 amino acids. The CDR3 loop is CASSIQGDEKLFF. In DNA, the CDR3 is TGTGCCAGTAGTATACAGGGGGATGAAAAACTGTTTTTT.

Concerning this clonotype itself: Being one base from a much bigger clone, this may be a read error. The chain recombines TRBV19 with TRBJ1-1; D not certain. This CDR3 is 17 amino acids long. Germline CDR1 and CDR2: LNHDA and SQIVND (reference sequence). Trimming cost V 4 bases and J 4 bases, with 22 bases left between them. In DNA, the CDR3 is TGTGCCAGTAGTACAAACCCTAACAAAGAGACGGCCACTGAAGCTTTCTTT. It is translated as CASSTNPNKETATEAFF.

V is TRBV6-9 and J is TRBJ2-7; 7 nucleotides match TRBD1. Germline V CDR1 and CDR2: MNHGY, SVAAGI. The CDR3 length is 16 residues. V shed 5 bases and J 2 bases; nucleotides not matched to a gene: 12. For the CDR3, the DNA is TGTGCCAGCAGTGTCCACCGGGACAGCCGAACCTACGAGCAGTACTTC. It is translated as CASSVHRDSRTYEQYF.

The sample holds many counts of this clonotype. V and J are TRBV2 and TRBJ1-4; TRBD1 might be the D (5 bases). The CDR3 consists of 14 residues. Germline CDR1 reads SNHLY; CDR2 reads FYNNEI. Trimming removed 6 bases from V and 7 bases from J, with 15 bases in between. The CDR3 bases are TGTGCCAGCAGGGGGGGAGGGGACGCTGAAAAACTGTTTTTT. Translating it yields CASRGGGDAEKLFF.

The chain carries TRBV19 and TRBJ1-5; TRBD1 agrees at 7 bases. In germline, CDR1 is LNHDA, CDR2 SQIVND (reference sequence). The junction had 6 bases not matched to a gene; V was cut back by 5 bases and J by 8 bases. The CDR3 sequence is 13 residues long. The CDR3 loop is CASSRQGREPQHF. Here the CDR3 DNA reads TGTGCCAGTAGTCGACAGGGTAGGGAGCCCCAGCATTTT.

The chain has TRBV20-1 and TRBJ1-4; 8 nucleotides agree with TRBD1. This CDR3 has 15 amino acids. V was clipped by 3 bases and J by 7 bases; unmatched bases: 10. Germline CDR1 reads DFQATT; CDR2 reads SNEGSKA (reference sequence). The DNA of the CDR3 is TGCAGTGCTAGGGACAGGGTTCGGAAAGGTGAAAAACTGTTTTTT. Protein product: CSARDRVRKGEKLFF.

This clonotype was counted many times. This chain joins TRBV6-1 and TRBJ1-4, with unresolved D. V was trimmed by 2 bases and J by 0 bases, leaving 10 bases between them. This CDR3 contains 16 residues. Germline values: CDR1 MNHNS, CDR2 SASEGT. The CDR3 nucleotides are TGTGCCAGCAGTGAACTGCGGGTCGCAACTAATGAAAAACTGTTTTTT. Translating it yields CASSELRVATNEKLFF.

Ten or more counts support this clonotype. Written as DNA, the CDR3 is TGTGCCAGCTGTAAACCGGGACATTATAATGAAAAACTGTTTTTT. Encoded protein: CASCKPGHYNEKLFF. This chain connects TRBV28 to TRBJ1-4; the D gene is possibly TRBD1 (6 bases). Germline V gives CDR1 MDHEN, CDR2 SYDVKM. V was pared by 8 bases and J by 4 bases, with 17 bases between. This CDR3 is built from 15 residues.

Concerning this clonotype itself: This CDR3 is missing its conserved last phenylalanine or tryptophan, likely due to a read error. This rearrangement joins TRBV4-1 to TRBJ2-5; 7 nucleotides align to TRBD1. Trimming at V came to 4 bases and at J to 3 bases, leaving 2 bases not matched to a gene. CDR1 is MGHRA, CDR2 YSYEKL, per germline. The length of the CDR3 is 13 residues. The CDR3 loop reads CASSPGTEETQYL. DNA for the CDR3: TGCGCCAGCAGCCCGGGGACAGAAGAGACCCAGTACCTC.

This clonotype occurred many times. The chain recombines TRBV6-1 with TRBJ1-2, with TRBD1 matching over 7 bases. The V gene's germline CDR1 is MNHNS and CDR2 SASEGT. Trimming at V came to 5 bases and at J to 3 bases, leaving 12 bases not matched to a gene. The CDR3 length is 16 residues. The CDR3 DNA reads TGTGCCAGCAGTTATTATGGGACAGCCAAACACTATGGCTACACCTTC. Translated: CASSYYGTAKHYGYTF.